The 14 T cell receptor beta chains below come from one sample, sequenced in a study of cytomegalovirus exposure and HLA in healthy donors. The primer mix had 60 Vbeta and 13 Jbeta primers. Produced via immunoSEQ multiplex PCR; TCRdb's table is partial and in-frame only. Its table lists 65,000 to 95,000 clones. Sequenced input: PBMCs. These receptors all stem from a woman aged 60-70 years in good health and CMV-seronegative.

V usage is TRBV11-3 and J usage is TRBJ2-1; 10 nucleotides line up with TRBD2. CDR1 SGHNT and CDR2 YENEEA come from the germline V gene. The CDR3 has 16 amino acids. The trim removed 5 bases at V and 2 bases at J, leaving 6 bases unmatched. The CDR3 DNA follows: TGTGCCAGCAGCCCCTGGACTAGCGGAACCTACAATGAGCAGTTCTTC. This gives the protein CASSPWTSGTYNEQFF.

The chain employs TRBV28 and TRBJ1-1; 7 bases match TRBD1. There are 11 residues in the CDR3. CDR1 MDHEN and CDR2 SYDVKM come from the germline V gene. The V and J ends lost 1 base and 11 bases, in that order; junction bases with no gene match: 1. DNA of the CDR3: TGTGCCAGCAGTTTATCCAGGGGGGCTTTCTTT. It translates to CASSLSRGAFF.

The CDR3 is CASSYYEQYF. The CDR3 bases are TGTGCCAGCAGTTACTACGAGCAGTACTTC. The chain is built from TRBV2 and TRBJ2-7; D is unresolved. The ends were cut back, 5 bases at V and 3 bases at J, with 2 bases in the middle. The CDR3 is 10 amino acids. CDR1 SNHLY and CDR2 FYNNEI come from the germline V gene.

The V and J genes are TRBV5-6 and TRBJ2-3, with TRBD1 matching over 7 bases. Germline trimming cut 4 bases from V and 4 bases from J; bases unmatched to any gene: 12. CDR1 and CDR2 (germline): SGHDT, YYEEEE. CDR3 size: 16 residues. The CDR3 sequence: CASSQQGRGFADTQYF. The CDR3 nucleotides are TGTGCCAGCAGCCAACAGGGGCGCGGATTTGCAGATACGCAGTATTTT.

This sequence joins TRBV6-1 and TRBJ2-7, with a possible D match to TRBD2 (6 bases). CDR1 and CDR2 (germline): MNHNS, SASEGT. This CDR3 is built from 12 residues. V was cut by 6 bases and J by 5 bases, with 11 bases left in between. DNA for the CDR3: TGTGCCAGCAGGGGACTCGGAGACGAGCAGTACTTC. It codes for CASRGLGDEQYF.

The chain is built from TRBV6-5 and TRBJ2-1; 9 nucleotides match TRBD2. Germline trimming cut 6 bases from V and 7 bases from J; bases unmatched to any gene: 10. The CDR3 runs 15 residues. CDR1 and CDR2 (germline): MNHEY, SVGAGI. The CDR3 nucleotides read TGTGCCAGCAGAACTATAGCGGGAGCCAGTAATGAGCAGTTCTTC. The encoded protein is CASRTIAGASNEQFF.

The gene calls are TRBV5-6 and TRBJ1-1, with 7 bases that match TRBD1. The CDR3 length is 12 residues. The V gene's germline CDR1 is SGHDT and CDR2 YYEEEE. The V segment lost 5 bases and the J segment 6 bases; nucleotides outside the gene matches: 4. The CDR3 spells CASRGGAAEAFF. CDR3 coding DNA: TGTGCCAGCAGAGGGGGCGCGGCTGAAGCTTTCTTT.

The chain links TRBV9 to TRBJ2-2; D uncertain. Germline V gene lookup returns CDR1 SGDLS and CDR2 YYNGEE. The CDR3 covers 17 residues. V was shortened by 0 bases and J by 7 bases, with 19 bases between the two germline ends. The CDR3 nucleotides read TGTGCCAGCAGCGTAGGAGGCCTAGAGTATCGGAACGGGGAGCTGTTTTTT. Translated: CASSVGGLEYRNGELFF.

The chain uses TRBV27 and TRBJ2-5; a possible D gene is TRBD2 (5 bases). The DNA end favors TRBJ2-7, so the J call may be wrong. The length of the CDR3 is 15 residues. The V gene's germline CDR1 is MNHEY and CDR2 SMNVEV (reference sequence). This chain's CDR3 is CASSVGSAGIYEQYF. The CDR3 DNA sequence: TGTGCCAGCAGCGTCGGGTCAGCCGGGATCTACGAGCAGTACTTC.

The chain links TRBV7-9 to TRBJ2-1; 11 positions agree with TRBD2. CDR1 is SEHNR, CDR2 FQNEAQ, per germline (reference sequence). This CDR3 region has 18 residues. V was pared by 5 bases and J by 0 bases, with 9 bases of the junction left unmatched. The CDR3 DNA is TGTGCCAGCAGCCTTGGGACTAGCGGCAGGCCCTCCTACAATGAGCAGTTCTTC. Protein sequence: CASSLGTSGRPSYNEQFF.

The chain links TRBV6-5 to TRBJ2-6; TRBD1 might be the D (6 bases). This CDR3 spans 15 amino acids. V was trimmed by 6 bases and J by 4 bases, leaving 13 bases between them. From germline, CDR1 is MNHEY and CDR2 SVGAGI. The CDR3 sequence: CASRRQALGANVLTF. In DNA, the CDR3 is TGTGCCAGCAGAAGACAGGCGTTAGGGGCCAACGTCCTGACTTTC.

The chain couples TRBV7-2 to TRBJ1-3; D not certain. V lost 1 base and J lost 2, with 9 bases in between. The CDR3 extends over 15 amino acids. CDR1 and CDR2 from the germline V gene are SGHTA and FQGNSA. This CDR3 is CASSLVTGTGNTIYF. The CDR3 bases are TGTGCCAGCAGCTTAGTAACCGGGACTGGAAACACCATATATTTT.

V usage is TRBV11-2 and J usage is TRBJ2-3; weak D call: TRBD2 (5 bases). The CDR3 consists of 14 residues. V lost 5 bases and J lost 4, with 13 bases in between. Germline-derived CDR1 and CDR2 are SGHAT and FQNNGV. This chain's CDR3 is CASSIRAGADTQYF. The CDR3, as DNA: TGTGCCAGCAGCATCCGGGCCGGGGCAGATACGCAGTATTTT. The full variable domain, with the rest looked up from reference TRBV11-2 and TRBJ2-3, is EAGVAQSPRYKIIEKRQSVAFWCNPISGHATLYWYQQILGQGPKLLIQFQNNGVVDDSQLPKDRFSAERLKGVDSTLKIQPAKLEDSAVYLCASSIRAGADTQYFGPGTRLTVL.

The chain employs TRBV9 and TRBJ2-5; D possibly corresponds to TRBD1 (7 bases). Germline loops: CDR1 SGDLS, CDR2 YYNGEE. The V end was cut by 3 bases, the J end by 2 bases, with 14 bases between. This CDR3 contains 15 residues. CDR3 residues: CASSAEQGGQETQYF. In DNA, the CDR3 is TGTGCCAGCAGCGCCGAGCAGGGGGGACAAGAGACCCAGTACTTC.